These T cell receptor beta chains were read from a single sample in a study of post-analysis software for immune sequencing data. TCRdb re-derived calls from the PCR reads in MiXCR, one entry per CDR3 protein. The sample contains some 890,000 distinct CDR3 sequences, about 53% of which appear only once. Sequencing was performed on blood. These receptors originate from a girl between 5 and 17 years old with multiple sclerosis. Each CDR3 is given with its conserved first and last residue. The D gene is left open where the match is weak. Clone size, where shown, is once, few, many, or a class for clones that have expanded.

v_call: TRBV7-2; clone_size: -; d_call: -; cdr3_length: 14; j_call: TRBJ2-3; cdr3_aa: CASSWSGSTDTQYF; cdr3_nt: TGTGCCAGCAGCTGGAGCGGGAGCACAGATACGCAGTATTTT
v_call: TRBV2; clone_size: -; d_call: TRBD2; cdr3_length: 16; j_call: TRBJ2-3; cdr3_aa: CASSEGTSARTDTQYF; cdr3_nt: TGTGCCAGCAGTGAGGGGACTAGCGCCCGCACAGATACGCAGTATTTT
v_call: TRBV29-1; clone_size: -; d_call: -; cdr3_length: 14; j_call: TRBJ1-5; cdr3_aa: CSRGGRVTYQPQHF; cdr3_nt: TGCAGCCGCGGGGGCCGGGTCACCTATCAGCCCCAGCATTTT
v_call: TRBV7-9; clone_size: -; d_call: -; cdr3_length: 14; j_call: TRBJ2-3; cdr3_aa: CASNLDSGTDTQYF; cdr3_nt: TGTGCCAGCAATTTAGATAGTGGGACAGATACGCAGTATTTT
v_call: TRBV4-2; clone_size: -; d_call: TRBD1; cdr3_length: 15; j_call: TRBJ1-2; cdr3_aa: CASSQTDRDNYGYTF; cdr3_nt: TGTGCCAGCAGCCAAACGGACAGGGATAACTATGGCTACACCTTC
v_call: TRBV4-1; clone_size: -; d_call: -; cdr3_length: 13; j_call: TRBJ1-2; cdr3_aa: CASSQELSYGYTF; cdr3_nt: TGCGCCAGCAGCCAAGAGCTGAGCTATGGCTACACCTTC
v_call: TRBV29-1; clone_size: -; d_call: -; cdr3_length: 12; j_call: TRBJ2-7; cdr3_aa: CRRTAGIYEQYF; cdr3_nt: TGCAGACGAACGGCAGGTATCTACGAGCAGTACTTC
v_call: TRBV20-1; clone_size: -; d_call: TRBD1; cdr3_length: 14; j_call: TRBJ1-2; cdr3_aa: CSARDGQGAYGYTF; cdr3_nt: TGCAGTGCTAGAGATGGTCAGGGGGCCTATGGCTACACCTTC
v_call: TRBV12-3/TRBV12-4; clone_size: few; d_call: TRBD2; cdr3_length: 14; j_call: TRBJ2-1; cdr3_aa: CASRAAAGGYEQFF; cdr3_nt: TGTGCCAGCAGGGCCGCGGCGGGAGGGTATGAGCAGTTCTTC
v_call: TRBV12-3/TRBV12-4; clone_size: -; d_call: TRBD1; cdr3_length: 15; j_call: TRBJ1-5; cdr3_aa: CASSVDRGRYQPQHF; cdr3_nt: TGTGCCAGCAGTGTGGACAGGGGGAGGTATCAGCCCCAGCATTTT
v_call: TRBV6-6; clone_size: -; d_call: TRBD2; cdr3_length: 16; j_call: TRBJ2-5; cdr3_aa: CASSYSPGLAEETQYF; cdr3_nt: TGTGCCAGCAGTTACTCTCCGGGACTAGCGGAGGAGACCCAGTACTTC
v_call: TRBV9; clone_size: -; d_call: -; cdr3_length: 14; j_call: TRBJ2-7; cdr3_aa: CASSVGLRGYEQYF; cdr3_nt: TGTGCCAGCAGCGTAGGTCTCAGGGGTTACGAGCAGTACTTC
v_call: TRBV7-2; clone_size: -; d_call: TRBD2; cdr3_length: 15; j_call: TRBJ2-3; cdr3_aa: CASSLDSGGPDTQYF; cdr3_nt: TGTGCCAGCAGCTTAGATAGCGGGGGTCCAGATACGCAGTATTTT
v_call: TRBV5-1; clone_size: -; d_call: TRBD1; cdr3_length: 15; j_call: TRBJ1-2; cdr3_aa: CASSLDGAGGYGYTF; cdr3_nt: TGCGCCAGCAGCTTGGATGGTGCAGGGGGCTATGGCTACACCTTC
v_call: TRBV5-1; clone_size: few; d_call: TRBD2; cdr3_length: 15; j_call: TRBJ2-7; cdr3_aa: CASSLELAGPYEQYF; cdr3_nt: TGCGCCAGCAGCTTGGAACTAGCGGGGCCCTACGAGCAGTACTTC
v_call: TRBV15; clone_size: -; d_call: -; cdr3_length: 17; j_call: TRBJ1-5; cdr3_aa: CATSREEGGGLNQPQHF; cdr3_nt: TGTGCCACCAGCAGAGAGGAAGGGGGGGGACTCAATCAGCCCCAGCATTTT
v_call: TRBV28; clone_size: once; d_call: -; cdr3_length: 16; j_call: TRBJ1-2; cdr3_aa: CASSLEGQGKLYGYTF; cdr3_nt: TGTGCCAGCAGTTTAGAGGGGCAGGGGAAACTCTATGGCTACACCTTC
v_call: TRBV3-1; clone_size: -; d_call: -; cdr3_length: 17; j_call: TRBJ2-7; cdr3_aa: CASSQGRRAGDSYEQYF; cdr3_nt: TGTGCCAGCAGCCAAGGCCGAAGGGCGGGTGATTCCTACGAGCAGTACTTC
v_call: TRBV20-1; clone_size: -; d_call: TRBD2; cdr3_length: 14; j_call: TRBJ2-1; cdr3_aa: CSAKSGREPNEQFF; cdr3_nt: TGCAGTGCTAAAAGCGGGAGAGAGCCCAATGAGCAGTTCTTC
v_call: TRBV29-1; clone_size: few; d_call: TRBD2; cdr3_length: 14; j_call: TRBJ2-1; cdr3_aa: CSVGWSGIGNEQFF; cdr3_nt: TGCAGCGTTGGGTGGAGCGGGATCGGGAATGAGCAGTTCTTC
v_call: TRBV29-1; clone_size: -; d_call: -; cdr3_length: 15; j_call: TRBJ2-1; cdr3_aa: CSVEGAPGTYSEQFF; cdr3_nt: TGCAGCGTTGAGGGGGCACCGGGGACCTACAGTGAGCAGTTCTTC
v_call: TRBV27; clone_size: once; d_call: TRBD2; cdr3_length: 15; j_call: TRBJ2-1; cdr3_aa: CASSLEGLARDERFF; cdr3_nt: TGTGCCAGCAGTTTGGAGGGACTAGCGAGAGATGAGCGGTTCTTC